The 31 T cell receptor beta chains below were found in one sample sequenced in a study of Ad26.COV2.S vaccination and SARS-CoV-2 variants (dated by TCRdb to 2020 to 2023). This specimen's treatment or condition label, per the study, means: roughly 19 received Ad26.COV2.S at low or high dose, single or two shots; roughly 5 received placebo; per-sample allocation not given. Repertoires of vaccine and placebo recipients were sequenced from samples taken on day 63 after the first injection. Library creation used the immunoSEQ multiplex PCR assay. TCRdb's version of the immuneACCESS table is confined to in-frame rearrangements and falls short of the full clone set. An unresolved V gene accounts for under half of the shortfall where checked; the remainder is of unknown origin. The sample has some 460,000 clones on record, 80% to 90% of them singletons. The ten top clones hold more than 1.5% of the sample.

Sequenced material: peripheral blood, taken in a trial of Ad26.COV2.S vaccine versus placebo. The receptors were sampled from a person between 18 and 65 years old who received the Ad26.COV2.S COVID-19 vaccine or a placebo.

The chain carries TRBV19 and TRBJ1-1; 9 nucleotides align to TRBD1. The germline V gene has CDR1 LNHDA and CDR2 SQIVND (reference sequence). CDR3 length equals 15 residues. With 6 bases clipped from V and 5 bases from J, the junction kept 10 bases outside the gene matches. CDR3 sequence reads: CASRTSGQGGTEAFF. Written as DNA, the CDR3 is TGTGCCAGTAGAACTTCGGGACAGGGAGGGACTGAAGCTTTCTTT.

The rearrangement joins TRBV7-2 to TRBJ1-5; D gene unclear. The CDR3 sequence is 14 residues long. V lost 3 bases, J lost 4 bases, and 10 bases lay in between. Germline-derived CDR1 and CDR2 are SGHTA and FQGNSA. This chain's CDR3 is CASSFRTENQPQHF. DNA of the CDR3: TGTGCCAGCAGCTTCCGGACGGAGAATCAGCCCCAGCATTTT.

This clone was counted once. The gene calls are TRBV18 and TRBJ1-1; no definite D call. V was clipped by 2 bases and J by 7 bases, with 11 bases between them. Per germline, CDR1 KGHSH and CDR2 LQKENI. The length of the CDR3 is 13 residues. CDR3 protein: CASSPTTASEAFF. The CDR3, as DNA: TGTGCCAGCTCACCAACGACGGCTAGTGAAGCTTTCTTT.

The chain carries TRBV18 and TRBJ2-7; TRBD2 might be the D (5 bases). The V end lost 5 bases, the J end lost 2 bases, and 19 bases lay between the germline ends. Germline values: CDR1 KGHSH, CDR2 LQKENI. CDR3 length equals 16 residues. CDR3 in amino acids: CASSGLRVNLTYEQYF. CDR3 DNA sequence: TGTGCCAGCTCAGGACTTAGGGTCAACCTGACCTACGAGCAGTACTTC.

CDR3 residues: CASSSGQGAYGYTF. In DNA form, the CDR3 reads TGTGCCAGCAGCTCAGGACAGGGGGCCTATGGCTACACCTTC. The chain couples TRBV5-4 to TRBJ1-2; 11 nucleotides agree with TRBD1. After removal of 3 bases from V and 4 bases from J, the junction contained 2 bases not matched to a gene. Germline V gene sequence: CDR1 SGHNT, CDR2 YYREEE (reference sequence). The CDR3 has 14 amino acids. The full variable domain, its missing parts supplied by reference TRBV5-4 and TRBJ1-2, is ETGVTQSPTHLIKTRGQQVTLRCSSQSGHNTVSWYQQALGQGPQFIFQYYREEENGRGNFPPRFSGLQFPNYSSELNVNALELDDSALYLCASSSGQGAYGYTFGSGTRLTVV.

The chain joins TRBV27 to TRBJ1-1, with D maybe TRBD1 (5 bases). This CDR3 has 16 amino acids. Trimming took off 5 bases at V and 0 bases at J, with 16 bases between the two ends. CDR1 MNHEY and CDR2 SMNVEV come from the germline V gene (reference sequence). This CDR3 is CASSTYRDVMNTEAFF. In nucleotides, the CDR3 is TGTGCCAGCAGTACATACCGGGACGTTATGAACACTGAAGCTTTCTTT.

This chain joins TRBV2 and TRBJ2-7; TRBD1 matches 7 bases. The CDR3 runs 13 residues. J lost 3 bases, V lost 7 bases, and 6 bases had no gene match. Germline V gene data show CDR1 as SNHLY and CDR2 as FYNNEI. The CDR3 DNA is TGTGCCAGCACAGACAGGGTTCTCTACGAGCAGTACTTC. Translated, it gives CASTDRVLYEQYF.

This rearrangement joins TRBV3-1 (or the pseudogene TRBV3-2) to TRBJ1-2; TRBD1 aligns across 7 bases. This CDR3 spans 15 amino acids. The trim removed 4 bases at V and 3 bases at J, leaving 8 bases unmatched. Germline V gene sequence: CDR1 LGHDT, CDR2 YNNKEL (reference sequence). CDR3 sequence reads: CASSPQGQDYYGYTF. Written as DNA, the CDR3 is TGTGCCAGCAGCCCCCAAGGACAGGACTACTATGGCTACACCTTC.

Here the CDR3 reads CASSQMYGTDTQYF. DNA of the CDR3: TGCGCCAGCAGCCAAATGTACGGCACAGATACGCAGTATTTT. V and J are TRBV4-3 and TRBJ2-3; the D is unclear. The ends were cut back, 2 bases at V and 1 base at J, with 7 bases in the middle. The CDR3 runs to 14 residues. CDR1 is LGHNA and CDR2 is YSLEER in the germline V gene.

This clone was seen once. This sequence joins TRBV9 and TRBJ1-1; D uncertain. The CDR3 contains 16 residues. V lost 0 bases to trimming and J lost 0 bases, with 12 bases between them. CDR1 is SGDLS, CDR2 YYNGEE, per germline. The CDR3 sequence: CASSVAPLRMNTEAFF. CDR3 nucleotides: TGTGCCAGCAGCGTAGCCCCGTTGCGCATGAACACTGAAGCTTTCTTT. The whole variable domain, filled in from reference TRBV9 and TRBJ1-1, reads DSGVTQTPKHLITATGQRVTLRCSPRSGDLSVYWYQQSLDQGLQFLIQYYNGEERAKGNILERFSAQQFPDLHSELNLSSLELGDSALYFCASSVAPLRMNTEAFFGQGTRLTVV.

CDR3 DNA sequence: TGCAGCGTCGACAGGGGAAATCACTATGGCTACACCTTC. Amino acids: CSVDRGNHYGYTF. The chain links TRBV29-1 to TRBJ1-2; TRBD1 agrees at 8 bases. The CDR3 totals 13 residues. Germline V gene data show CDR1 as SQVTM and CDR2 as ANQGSEA. The J segment lost 3 bases and the V segment lost 6 bases, leaving 6 bases of the junction unmatched.

The genes are TRBV7-2 and TRBJ2-1, with 13 positions matching TRBD2. Germline loops: CDR1 SGHTA, CDR2 FQGNSA. CDR3 length: 19 amino acids. The trim removed 11 bases at V and 0 bases at J, leaving 16 bases unmatched. CDR3 in DNA: TGTGCCGGAGGACCGGGACTAGCGGGGCAAGCGAACTCCTACAATGAGCAGTTCTTC. Its translation is CAGGPGLAGQANSYNEQFF.

The chain employs TRBV6-5 and TRBJ2-7; 9 nucleotides line up with TRBD2. The J segment lost 1 base and the V segment lost 2 bases, leaving 3 bases of the junction unmatched. The CDR3 spans 15 residues. Looked up from germline, CDR1 is MNHEY and CDR2 is SVGAGI. CDR3 coding DNA: TGTGCCAGCAGTTACCAAAGCGGGGGGTCCTACGAGCAGTACTTC. Its protein product is CASSYQSGGSYEQYF.

The V and J genes are TRBV12-3 or TRBV12-4 and TRBJ1-2; perhaps TRBD1 as D (5 bases). Trimming pared 2 bases from V and 8 bases from J, leaving 9 bases between. The CDR3 extends over 12 amino acids. CDR3 in amino acids: CASSLPNRGYTF. CDR3 bases: TGTGCCAGCAGTTTACCAAACAGGGGCTACACCTTC.

J is TRBJ1-2 and V is TRBV27; TRBD1 might be the D (5 bases). Germline CDR1 and CDR2: MNHEY and SMNVEV (reference sequence). The CDR3 is made up of 13 amino acids. The V gene lost 10 bases and the J gene lost 4 bases, with 16 bases spanning the gap. The chain's CDR3 is CATRRQGSYGYTF. The CDR3 coding sequence is TGTGCCACTAGGAGGCAGGGTAGCTATGGCTACACCTTC.

The gene calls are TRBV2 and TRBJ2-5, with a possible D match to TRBD1 (6 bases). Trimming cost V 6 bases and J 4 bases, with 18 bases left between them. Looked up from germline, CDR1 is SNHLY and CDR2 is FYNNEI. The CDR3 totals 15 residues. The DNA of the CDR3 is TGTGCCAGCAGGCAACAGGGAACCCCTAGAGAGACCCAGTACTTC. Translation: CASRQQGTPRETQYF.

The CDR3, as DNA: TGTGCCGGCGTAATCGGGCGTGAAAAACTGTTTTTT. Translating it yields CAGVIGREKLFF. The V call is TRBV2, the J call TRBJ1-4; no reliable D call. CDR3 length: 12 amino acids. Germline loops: CDR1 SNHLY, CDR2 FYNNEI. The V end was cut by 11 bases, the J end by 7 bases, with 14 bases between.

The chain recombines TRBV24-1 with TRBJ1-2; D gene unclear. The CDR3 sequence is 14 residues long. CDR1 and CDR2 (germline): KGHDR, SFDVKD. Trimming removed 5 bases from V and 7 bases from J, with 16 bases in between. The CDR3 spells CATSASGQSSGYTF. The CDR3 region has the DNA TGTGCCACCAGTGCATCGGGCCAATCTTCTGGCTACACCTTC.

This chain connects TRBV7-9 to TRBJ2-7; 9 nucleotides match TRBD1. Germline CDR1 and CDR2: SEHNR and FQNEAQ (reference sequence). The V gene end was trimmed by 6 bases and the J gene end by 5 bases; junction bases not matched to a gene: 11. This CDR3 spans 15 amino acids. This CDR3 reads CASREVRDRDHEQYF. CDR3 nucleotides: TGTGCCAGCAGGGAAGTCCGGGACAGGGACCACGAGCAGTACTTC.

This chain joins TRBV10-1 and TRBJ1-5, with a weak D call TRBD1 (5 bases). CDR1 WNHNN and CDR2 SYGVQD come from the germline V gene (reference sequence). Trimming pared 4 bases from V and 4 bases from J, leaving 8 bases between. This CDR3 comprises 13 residues. The CDR3 loop is CASSAGNNQPQHF. CDR3 DNA sequence: TGCGCCAGCAGTGCAGGGAATAATCAGCCCCAGCATTTT.

V is TRBV6-5 and J is TRBJ2-7; no clear D. CDR1 is MNHEY and CDR2 is SVGAGI in the germline V gene. CDR3 length equals 15 residues. V was clipped by 2 bases and J by 0 bases, with 11 bases between them. The CDR3 DNA sequence: TGTGCCAGCAGTTACACATGGGGTAGCTCCTACGAGCAGTACTTC. As protein: CASSYTWGSSYEQYF.

This chain links TRBV7-8 with TRBJ2-1; 10 bases line up with TRBD2. The CDR3 runs 12 residues. Germline-derived CDR1 and CDR2 are SGHVS and FQNEAQ. After removal of 3 bases from V and 10 bases from J, the junction contained 0 bases not matched to a gene. This CDR3 is CASSLTSGEQFF. The CDR3 nucleotides read TGTGCCAGCAGCTTGACTAGCGGGGAGCAGTTCTTC.

This chain connects TRBV27 to TRBJ2-7; D might be TRBD1 or TRBD2, each matching 5 bases. Germline V gene sequence: CDR1 MNHEY, CDR2 SMNVEV (reference sequence). The CDR3 loop spans 13 amino acids. V was pared by 9 bases and J by 3 bases, with 15 bases between. This CDR3 is CASKAGTFYEQYF. In nucleotides, the CDR3 is TGTGCCAGTAAGGCCGGGACCTTCTACGAGCAGTACTTC.

The chain joins TRBV14 to TRBJ1-2; the D gene is possibly TRBD1 (6 bases). Germline-derived CDR1 and CDR2 are SGHDN and FVKESK. V was cut by 1 base and J by 4 bases, with 13 bases left in between. The CDR3 is made up of 15 amino acids. CDR3 residues: CASSQAGGGLYGYTF. CDR3 sequence (DNA): TGTGCCAGCAGCCAAGCCGGGGGGGGCCTCTATGGCTACACCTTC.

The CDR3 region is CASSPSPGTPFSGNTIYF. As DNA, the CDR3 is TGTGCCAGCAGCCCCTCTCCCGGGACACCATTCTCTGGAAACACCATATATTTT. The V call is TRBV9, the J call TRBJ1-3; tentative D call: TRBD1 (6 bases). The V end lost 4 bases, the J end lost 0 bases, and 20 bases lay between the germline ends. Looked up from germline, CDR1 is SGDLS and CDR2 is YYNGEE. The CDR3 sequence is 18 residues long.

V is TRBV15 and J is TRBJ1-1; 10 nucleotides agree with TRBD1. The CDR3 length is 16 residues. Trimming took 1 base from V and 4 from J; bases not matched to a gene: 6. Germline V gives CDR1 LNHNV, CDR2 YYDKDF (reference sequence). The CDR3, as DNA: TGTGCCACCAGCAGAGGCCGAGGACAGGGGGGCACTGAAGCTTTCTTT. Translation: CATSRGRGQGGTEAFF.

Regarding this clone: The junction departs from germline at one end; a sequencing error may be responsible. DNA for the CDR3: TGTGCTAGCAGCCGACGGACAGGAAAGACTAATCAGCCCCAGCATTTT. It encodes CASSRRTGKTNQPQHF. The V and J genes are TRBV7-7 and TRBJ1-5, with TRBD1 matching 7 bases. In germline, CDR1 is SSHAT, CDR2 FNYEAQ (reference sequence). This CDR3 region has 16 residues.

This clone has just one count. J is TRBJ2-3 and V is TRBV6-2 or TRBV6-3; D not resolved. In germline, CDR1 is MNHEY, CDR2 SVGEGT. Trimming took off 0 bases at V and 4 bases at J, with 14 bases between the two ends. This CDR3 has 16 amino acids. The CDR3 here is CASSYSFPKTSDTQYF. CDR3 in DNA: TGTGCCAGCAGTTACTCTTTCCCGAAGACCTCAGATACGCAGTATTTT.

V usage is TRBV28 and J usage is TRBJ1-5, with unresolved D. Trimming removed 5 bases from V and 2 bases from J, with 13 bases in between. From germline, CDR1 is MDHEN and CDR2 SYDVKM. This CDR3 comprises 15 residues. The DNA of the CDR3 is TGTGCCAGCAGTGAACCCGGGGTACGCAATCAGCCCCAGCATTTT. It translates to CASSEPGVRNQPQHF.

CDR3 loop: CASSSSGGPSNEQFF. CDR3 coding DNA: TGCGCCAGCAGCTCTAGCGGAGGGCCATCCAATGAGCAGTTCTTC. V gene TRBV5-1 combines with J gene TRBJ2-1; 7 positions match TRBD2. Germline V gene sequence: CDR1 SGHRS, CDR2 YFSETQ. The CDR3 is 15 residues long. The trim removed 3 bases at V and 6 bases at J, leaving 9 bases unmatched.

This chain joins TRBV10-1 and TRBJ2-7, with 9 bases matching TRBD2. V dropped 2 bases and J dropped 6; count of bases not matched to a gene: 8. CDR1 and CDR2 (germline): WNHNN, SYGVQD (reference sequence). The CDR3 has 15 amino acids. The CDR3 region is CASSEVGTSLGEQYF. Here the CDR3 DNA reads TGCGCCAGCAGTGAGGTTGGGACTAGCTTGGGCGAGCAGTACTTC.